The 13 T cell receptor beta chains presented below share a single source sample, sequenced in a study of T cells expressing NK-cell markers. TCRdb reprocessed the 5' RACE reads; each CDR3 protein has one entry and no DNA is given. In all, the sample yields approximately 170,000 distinct CDR3 sequences. Sequencing was done on a sample of blood T cells: a sorted CD56 or NKG2C T cell subset, CD4+ or CD8+ T cells, or bulk PBMC T cells (not recorded which). All receptors derive from a man aged 18 to 69 in good health.

V and J are TRBV6-1 and TRBJ1-6; TCRdb names TRBD1, which stays unverified in the absence of DNA. This CDR3 contains 14 residues. Germline V gene sequence: CDR1 MNHNS, CDR2 SASEGT. CDR3 protein: CASRRDGGNSPLHF.

V is TRBV3-1 and J is TRBJ2-2; checking the TCRdb D call of TRBD1 is not possible without DNA. The CDR3 is made up of 14 amino acids. Germline V gives CDR1 LGHDT, CDR2 YNNKEL (reference sequence). CDR3: CASTTDSGPGELFF. Supplemented by reference TRBV3-1 and TRBJ2-2, the full variable domain reads DTAVSQTPKYLVTQMGNDKSIKCEQNLGHDTMYWYKQDSKKFLKIMFSYNNKELIINETVPNRFSPKSPDKAHLNLHINSLELGDSAVYFCASTTDSGPGELFFGEGSRLTVL.

The chain's CDR3 is CASSGKGQVTGELFF. V usage is TRBV5-1 and J usage is TRBJ2-2; TCRdb gives TRBD1 as the D gene, but with no DNA this cannot be confirmed. The germline gives CDR1 SGHRS, CDR2 YFSETQ. The CDR3 loop spans 15 amino acids.

The rearrangement links TRBV6-4 to TRBJ2-1. This CDR3 contains 15 residues. CDR1 is MRHNA and CDR2 is SNTAGT in the germline V gene. CDR3: CASSDGESSYNEQFF.

The chain combines TRBV2 with TRBJ2-7; as DNA is missing, the TRBD2 call by TCRdb cannot be tested. The CDR3 consists of 15 residues. Germline loops: CDR1 SNHLY, CDR2 FYNNEI. This CDR3 reads CATIPQGQDSYEQYF. The whole variable domain, filled in from reference TRBV2 and TRBJ2-7, reads EPEVTQTPSHQVTQMGQEVILRCVPISNHLYFYWYRQILGQKVEFLVSFYNNEISEKSEIFDDQFSVERPDGSNFTLKIRSTKLEDSAMYFCATIPQGQDSYEQYFGPGTRLTVT.

The chain is built from TRBV12-3 or TRBV12-4 and TRBJ1-2; lacking DNA, the TRBD1 call made by TCRdb goes unchecked. The CDR3 has 14 residues. Here the CDR3 reads CASIKDSPNYGYTF.

This CDR3 is CSVRTSGGQVSAGELFF. The V call is TRBV29-1, the J call TRBJ2-2; TCRdb outputs TRBD2, but without DNA this stays unchecked. Per germline, CDR1 SQVTM and CDR2 ANQGSEA. This CDR3 spans 17 amino acids.

The rearrangement joins TRBV12-3 or TRBV12-4 to TRBJ2-1; TCRdb gives TRBD1 as the D gene, but with no DNA this cannot be confirmed. CDR3 length: 15 residues. CDR3 in amino acids: CASIYRTGGYGRQFF.

V and J are TRBV9 and TRBJ1-6. This CDR3 is 12 amino acids long. Per the germline V gene, CDR1 is SGDLS and CDR2 is YYNGEE. The CDR3 is CASSGGDSPLHF.

The chain uses TRBV12-3 or TRBV12-4 and TRBJ2-1; the TRBD1 assignment by TCRdb is unverifiable without DNA. There are 16 residues in the CDR3. The CDR3 region is CASRPRQGADFDEQFF.

This chain joins TRBV12-3 or TRBV12-4 and TRBJ2-3; TCRdb's D gene call, TRBD1, goes unchecked for lack of DNA. The CDR3 contains 11 residues. CDR3 sequence reads: CASSGGDTQYF.

V gene TRBV29-1 combines with J gene TRBJ2-7; TCRdb returns TRBD1, unconfirmable since there is no DNA. CDR1 and CDR2 (germline): SQVTM, ANQGSEA. The CDR3 spans 15 residues. CDR3 amino acids: CSVEGVGQGTYEQYF.

The V gene is TRBV2, the J gene TRBJ1-4; TCRdb designates TRBD1, a call that cannot be tested without DNA. Germline V gives CDR1 SNHLY, CDR2 FYNNEI. The CDR3 totals 19 residues. CDR3 protein: CASSVIPHRGPDPNEKLFF.